This T cell receptor beta chain was recovered during a study of OX40 agonist ivuxolimab in advanced cancers. Study-wide context: All patients had ivuxolimab intravenously every 2 weeks at 0.01 to 10 mg/kg.

The V gene's germline CDR1 is MGHRA and CDR2 YSYEKL. This CDR3 region has 18 residues. The trim removed 0 bases at V and 0 bases at J, leaving 10 bases unmatched. The method was immunoSEQ multiplex PCR; TCRdb's version includes in-frame clones alone and lacks a portion of them. This sample has more than 40,000 clones; about 86% occur once, and the top ten carry approximately 10%. Notes on the study in general: CD4+ and CD8+ blood T cells expanded clonally by week 6 at 0.1 to 3.0 mg/kg. Compared with CD4+, CD8+ T cells on average had more expanded clones.

Note on this clone: No antigen is known for it.

Autoimmune disease history or systemic immunosuppression excluded patients. This receptor was obtained from an adult with an advanced solid tumor such as melanoma, head and neck, liver or kidney cancer. V usage is TRBV4-1 and J usage is TRBJ2-7; 8 positions match TRBD2. The specimen comprised CD4+ or CD8+ T cells sorted from blood, sampled in a trial of the OX40 agonist ivuxolimab. This CDR3 reads CASSQDHSPGGSSYEQYF. In DNA, the CDR3 is TGCGCCAGCAGCCAAGACCACTCTCCGGGGGGGTCCTCCTACGAGCAGTACTTC.